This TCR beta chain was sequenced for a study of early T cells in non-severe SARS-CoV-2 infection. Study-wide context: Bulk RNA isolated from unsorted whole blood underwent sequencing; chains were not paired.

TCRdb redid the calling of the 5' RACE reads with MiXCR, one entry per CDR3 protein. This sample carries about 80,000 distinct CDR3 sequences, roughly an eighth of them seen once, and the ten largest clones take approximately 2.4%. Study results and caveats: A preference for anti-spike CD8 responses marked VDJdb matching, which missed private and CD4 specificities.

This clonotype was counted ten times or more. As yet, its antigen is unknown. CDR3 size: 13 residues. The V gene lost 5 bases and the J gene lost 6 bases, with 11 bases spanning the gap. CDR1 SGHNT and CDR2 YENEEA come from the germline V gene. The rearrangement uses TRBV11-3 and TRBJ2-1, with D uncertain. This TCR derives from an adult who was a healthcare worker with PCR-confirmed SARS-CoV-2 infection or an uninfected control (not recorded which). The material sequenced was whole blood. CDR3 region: CASSETRVNEQFF. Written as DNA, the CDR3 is TGTGCCAGCAGCGAGACCCGGGTCAATGAGCAGTTCTTC.